These T cell receptor beta chains were read from a single sample in a study of shared clonotypes between healthy human individuals. Clones were sequenced by immunoSEQ multiplex PCR, and TCRdb holds only the in-frame ones, with some missing. The sample lists about 2.4 million clones; 90% to 95% were seen once. Sequencing was carried out using naive CD4+ T cells from PBMCs. These receptors were taken from a man younger than 30 in good health. Some clones in this sample may be carry-over from other donors' samples. CDR3s include the opening cysteine and the closing phenylalanine or tryptophan. The order of the fields is CDR3 DNA, CDR3 protein, J gene, D gene, V gene, clone size. The D gene is left open where the match is weak. Size values are once, few and many counts, or a class for expanded clones, and some rows have none.

CDR3nt: TGTGCCAGCAGTGATGGGGACAGGCCCTACGAGCAGTACTTC
CDR3aa: CASSDGDRPYEQYF
j_gene: TRBJ2-7
d_gene: TRBD1
v_gene: TRBV2
abundance: -

CDR3nt: TGCGCCAGCAGCGGGGGACTAGCGGGAGTGTTGGATACGCAGTATTTT
CDR3aa: CASSGGLAGVLDTQYF
j_gene: TRBJ2-3
d_gene: TRBD2
v_gene: TRBV5-1
abundance: -

CDR3nt: TGTGCCAGTAGTATAGGGTATACAACTAATGAAAAACTGTTTTTT
CDR3aa: CASSIGYTTNEKLFF
j_gene: TRBJ1-4
d_gene: -
v_gene: TRBV19
abundance: once

CDR3nt: TGTGCCAGCAGCCAAGGGGCAGGGGGTTCCTACGAGCAGTACTTC
CDR3aa: CASSQGAGGSYEQYF
j_gene: TRBJ2-7
d_gene: TRBD1
v_gene: TRBV14
abundance: -

CDR3nt: TGTGCCAGCACCGTAGGGGGGGCGACAGATAATGAAAAACTGTTTTTT
CDR3aa: CASTVGGATDNEKLFF
j_gene: TRBJ1-4
d_gene: -
v_gene: TRBV28
abundance: -

CDR3nt: TGCGCCAGCAGCTTGGATGAAGGGCAGCCCCAGCATTTT
CDR3aa: CASSLDEGQPQHF
j_gene: TRBJ1-5
d_gene: -
v_gene: TRBV5-1
abundance: -

CDR3nt: TGTGCCAGCAGTTCCCGGTGGGCATCTGCTAACTATGGCTACACCTTC
CDR3aa: CASSSRWASANYGYTF
j_gene: TRBJ1-2
d_gene: -
v_gene: TRBV28
abundance: -

CDR3nt: TGTGCCAGCAGCCCGGGGGGGGCTAGCGGTTACTCCTACAATGAGCAGTTCTTC
CDR3aa: CASSPGGASGYSYNEQFF
j_gene: TRBJ2-1
d_gene: TRBD2
v_gene: TRBV4-2
abundance: -

CDR3nt: TGTGCCAGCAGCCGGAGCGGGAGTTACGAGCAGTACTTC
CDR3aa: CASSRSGSYEQYF
j_gene: TRBJ2-7
d_gene: TRBD2
v_gene: TRBV11-3
abundance: -

CDR3nt: TGTGCCAGTAGCCAAGGGACTAGTCCCTACAATGAGCAGTTCTTC
CDR3aa: CASSQGTSPYNEQFF
j_gene: TRBJ2-1
d_gene: TRBD2
v_gene: TRBV19
abundance: -

CDR3nt: TGTGCCAGCAGCTTAGGCCACCAGACCACTGAAGCTTTCTTT
CDR3aa: CASSLGHQTTEAFF
j_gene: TRBJ1-1
d_gene: -
v_gene: TRBV7-3
abundance: -

CDR3nt: TGTGCCAGCAGGCCGGGACAGACGAGATACTACGAGCAGTACTTC
CDR3aa: CASRPGQTRYYEQYF
j_gene: TRBJ2-7
d_gene: TRBD1
v_gene: TRBV27
abundance: -

CDR3nt: TGTGCCAGCAGCGGGGGACTAGCGGGCAGCTCCTACAATGAGCAGTTCTTC
CDR3aa: CASSGGLAGSSYNEQFF
j_gene: TRBJ2-1
d_gene: TRBD2
v_gene: TRBV28
abundance: -

CDR3nt: TGTGCCAGCAGCCCCCAGTGGGCCGGGGAGCTGTTTTTT
CDR3aa: CASSPQWAGELFF
j_gene: TRBJ2-2
d_gene: -
v_gene: TRBV7-3
abundance: -

CDR3nt: TGCAGCGTTGTGGCAGATACCACAGATACGCAGTATTTT
CDR3aa: CSVVADTTDTQYF
j_gene: TRBJ2-3
d_gene: -
v_gene: TRBV29-1
abundance: -

CDR3nt: TGTGCCAGCAGTTTACCAGGGACCTCCTACAATGAGCAGTTCTTC
CDR3aa: CASSLPGTSYNEQFF
j_gene: TRBJ2-1
d_gene: -
v_gene: TRBV28
abundance: -

CDR3nt: TGCAGCGCTGCCTTATGGTTTCAGACCGGGGAGCTGTTTTTT
CDR3aa: CSAALWFQTGELFF
j_gene: TRBJ2-2
d_gene: -
v_gene: TRBV29-1
abundance: -

CDR3nt: TGTGCTAGTGGTATTGACGCAGCGACGGGGGCTTTCTTT
CDR3aa: CASGIDAATGAFF
j_gene: TRBJ1-1
d_gene: -
v_gene: TRBV12-5
abundance: -

CDR3nt: TGTGCCAGCACAGGGTTGACTATCTACGAGCAGTACTTC
CDR3aa: CASTGLTIYEQYF
j_gene: TRBJ2-7
d_gene: -
v_gene: TRBV28
abundance: -

CDR3nt: TGTGCCGGAGCAACGCAGAGCCCCTACGAGCAGTACTTC
CDR3aa: CAGATQSPYEQYF
j_gene: TRBJ2-7
d_gene: -
v_gene: TRBV2
abundance: -

CDR3nt: TGCGCCAGCAGCTTGTCCAGCGGGAGCGTTGGAGATACGCAGTATTTT
CDR3aa: CASSLSSGSVGDTQYF
j_gene: TRBJ2-3
d_gene: TRBD2
v_gene: TRBV5-1
abundance: -

CDR3nt: TGTGCCAGCAGCGTAAACACCGCAACTAATGAAAAACTGTTTTTT
CDR3aa: CASSVNTATNEKLFF
j_gene: TRBJ1-4
d_gene: -
v_gene: TRBV9
abundance: -

CDR3nt: TGCGCCAGCAGCTCTGCCAGGGGGGGGAATGAGCAGTTCTTC
CDR3aa: CASSSARGGNEQFF
j_gene: TRBJ2-1
d_gene: -
v_gene: TRBV10-2
abundance: -

CDR3nt: TGTGCCAGCAGCTCCCAAACACAGGGGGAGACTTTCTTT
CDR3aa: CASSSQTQGETFF
j_gene: TRBJ1-1
d_gene: TRBD1
v_gene: TRBV7-9
abundance: -